This T cell receptor beta chain was sequenced for a study of T-cell reconstitution after alpha-beta-depleted transplantation in children. Study observations and caveats: Surviving recipient T cells and thymic progenitors underlay high day-60 TCRbeta diversity in some patients. Expanded graft clones numbering several hundred reportedly gave rise to alpha-beta T cells about two months after transplant. Diversity and T-cell counts at one year after transplant derived mostly from new T cells.

Unique molecular identifiers were used in preparing the TCRbeta library. TCRdb processed the PCR reads anew with MiXCR; each CDR3 protein has one entry. This table holds roughly 350,000 distinct CDR3 sequences, around 15% found once. This clonotype has more than one count but fewer than ten. The target antigen is unknown. The origin of this receptor is a male patient between 2 and 15 years old who had a stem cell transplant for acute lymphoblastic leukemia, so the T cells may come from the graft donor. The specimen was PBMCs, mostly from graft donor cells, collected 360 days after TCRalphabeta/CD19-depleted stem cell transplant.

CDR3 sequence reads: CASSPRQGPHYEQYF. DNA for the CDR3: TGTGCCAGCAGCCCTCGACAGGGTCCCCACTACGAGCAGTACTTC. The J gene is TRBJ2-7, the V gene TRBV9; TRBD1 matches 7 bases. CDR3 length equals 15 residues. The V gene's germline CDR1 is SGDLS and CDR2 YYNGEE. J lost 3 bases, V lost 4 bases, and 10 bases had no gene match. Full variable domain (outside the CDR3, taken from reference TRBV9 and TRBJ2-7): DSGVTQTPKHLITATGQRVTLRCSPRSGDLSVYWYQQSLDQGLQFLIQYYNGEERAKGNILERFSAQQFPDLHSELNLSSLELGDSALYFCASSPRQGPHYEQYFGPGTRLTVT.